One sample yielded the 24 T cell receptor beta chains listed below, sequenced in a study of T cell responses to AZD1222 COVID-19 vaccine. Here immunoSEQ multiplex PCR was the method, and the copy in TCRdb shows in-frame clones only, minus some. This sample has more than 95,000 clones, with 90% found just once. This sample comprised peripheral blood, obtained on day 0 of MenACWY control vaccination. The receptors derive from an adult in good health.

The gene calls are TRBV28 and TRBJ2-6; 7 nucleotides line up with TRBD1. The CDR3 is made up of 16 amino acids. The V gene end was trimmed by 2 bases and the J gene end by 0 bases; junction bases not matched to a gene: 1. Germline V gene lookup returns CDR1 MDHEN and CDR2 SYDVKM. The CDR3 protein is CASSLRGPSGANVLTF. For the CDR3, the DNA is TGTGCCAGCAGTTTAAGGGGGCCCTCTGGGGCCAACGTCCTGACTTTC.

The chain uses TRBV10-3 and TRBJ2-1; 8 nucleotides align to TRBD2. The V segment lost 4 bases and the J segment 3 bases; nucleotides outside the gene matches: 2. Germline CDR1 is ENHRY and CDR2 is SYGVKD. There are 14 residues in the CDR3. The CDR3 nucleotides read TGTGCCATCAGTGTCAGCGGGAGCTACAATGAGCAGTTCTTC. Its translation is CAISVSGSYNEQFF.

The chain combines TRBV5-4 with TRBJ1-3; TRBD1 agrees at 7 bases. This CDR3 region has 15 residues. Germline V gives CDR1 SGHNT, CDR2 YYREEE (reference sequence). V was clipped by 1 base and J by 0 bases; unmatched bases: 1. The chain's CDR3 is CASSLNRGSGNTIYF. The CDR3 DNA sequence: TGTGCCAGCAGCTTGAACAGGGGCTCTGGAAACACCATATATTTT.

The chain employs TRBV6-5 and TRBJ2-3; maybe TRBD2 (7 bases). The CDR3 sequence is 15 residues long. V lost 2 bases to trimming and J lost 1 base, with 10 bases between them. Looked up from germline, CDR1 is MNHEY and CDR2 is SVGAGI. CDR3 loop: CASSYGGGRTDTQYF. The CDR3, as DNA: TGTGCCAGCAGTTACGGCGGGGGCCGCACAGATACGCAGTATTTT.

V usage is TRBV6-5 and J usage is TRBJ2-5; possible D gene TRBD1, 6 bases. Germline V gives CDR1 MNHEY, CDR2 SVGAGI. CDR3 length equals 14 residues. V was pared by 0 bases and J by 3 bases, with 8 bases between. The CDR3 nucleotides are TGTGCCAGCAGTTACTCGAACAGGGAAGAGACCCAGTACTTC. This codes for CASSYSNREETQYF.

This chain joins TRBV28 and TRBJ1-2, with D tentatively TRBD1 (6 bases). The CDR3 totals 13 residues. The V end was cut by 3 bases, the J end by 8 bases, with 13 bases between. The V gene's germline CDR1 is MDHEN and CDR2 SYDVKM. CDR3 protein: CASSLSGARGYTF. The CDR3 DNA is TGTGCCAGCAGTTTGTCAGGGGCGCGGGGCTACACCTTC.

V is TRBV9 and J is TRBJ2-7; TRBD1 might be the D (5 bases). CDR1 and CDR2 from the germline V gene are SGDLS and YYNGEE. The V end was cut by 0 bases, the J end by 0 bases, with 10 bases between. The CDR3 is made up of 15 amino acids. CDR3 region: CASSVESGLSYEQYV. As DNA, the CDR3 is TGTGCCAGCAGCGTAGAATCAGGGCTCTCCTACGAGCAGTACGTC.

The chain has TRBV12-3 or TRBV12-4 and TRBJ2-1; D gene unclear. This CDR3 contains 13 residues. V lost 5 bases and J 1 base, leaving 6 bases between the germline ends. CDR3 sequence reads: CASSRTSYNEQFF. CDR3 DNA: TGTGCCAGCAGTAGAACTTCCTACAATGAGCAGTTCTTC.

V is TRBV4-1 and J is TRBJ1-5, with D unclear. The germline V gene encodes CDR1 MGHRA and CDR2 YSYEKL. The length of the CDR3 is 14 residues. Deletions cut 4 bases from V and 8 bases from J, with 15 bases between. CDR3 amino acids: CASSPRGPEEPQHF. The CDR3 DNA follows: TGCGCCAGCAGCCCTCGAGGGCCCGAGGAGCCCCAGCATTTT.

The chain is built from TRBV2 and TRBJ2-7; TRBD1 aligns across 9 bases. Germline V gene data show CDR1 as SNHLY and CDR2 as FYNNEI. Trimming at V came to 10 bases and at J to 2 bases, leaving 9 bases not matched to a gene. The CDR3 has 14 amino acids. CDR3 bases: TGTGCCACCAAAGCCGGGACAGGGACCTACGAGCAGTACTTC. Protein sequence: CATKAGTGTYEQYF.

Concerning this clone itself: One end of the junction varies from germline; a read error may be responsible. This CDR3 reads CASTLTGTGATGELFF. CDR3 nucleotides: TGTGCCAGCACCTTAACTGGGACAGGGGCCACCGGGGAGCTGTTTTTT. The chain carries TRBV7-7 and TRBJ2-2, with 10 bases fitting TRBD1. The CDR3 is 16 residues long. Germline lookup yields CDR1 SSHAT and CDR2 FNYEAQ (reference sequence).

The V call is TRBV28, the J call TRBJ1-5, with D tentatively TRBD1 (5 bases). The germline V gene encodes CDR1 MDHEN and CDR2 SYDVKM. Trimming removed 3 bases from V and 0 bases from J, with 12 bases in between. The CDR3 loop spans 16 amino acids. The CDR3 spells CASSFRDGYSNQPQHF. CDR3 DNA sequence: TGTGCCAGCAGTTTCAGGGATGGGTATAGCAATCAGCCCCAGCATTTT.

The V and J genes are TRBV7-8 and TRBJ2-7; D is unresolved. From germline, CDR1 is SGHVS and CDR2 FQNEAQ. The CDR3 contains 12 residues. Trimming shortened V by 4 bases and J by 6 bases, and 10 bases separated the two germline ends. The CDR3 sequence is CASSSHVLEQYV. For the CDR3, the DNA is TGTGCCAGCAGCTCCCATGTGCTCGAGCAGTACGTC.

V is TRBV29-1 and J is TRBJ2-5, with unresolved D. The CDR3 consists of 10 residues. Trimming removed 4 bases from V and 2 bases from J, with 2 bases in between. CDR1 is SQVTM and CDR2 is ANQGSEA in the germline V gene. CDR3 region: CSVGQETQYF. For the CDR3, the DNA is TGCAGCGTTGGACAAGAGACCCAGTACTTC. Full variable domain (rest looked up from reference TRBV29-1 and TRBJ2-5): SAVISQKPSRDICQRGTSLTIQCQVDSQVTMMFWYRQQPGQSLTLIATANQGSEATYESGFVIDKFPISRPNLTFSTLTVSNMSPEDSSIYLCSVGQETQYFGPGTRLLVL.

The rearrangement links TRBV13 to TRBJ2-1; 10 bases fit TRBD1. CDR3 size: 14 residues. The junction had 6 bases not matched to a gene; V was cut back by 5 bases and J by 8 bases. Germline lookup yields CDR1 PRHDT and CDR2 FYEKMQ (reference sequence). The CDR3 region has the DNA TGTGCCAGCAGCCCCCGGGGGACAGGGGATGAGCAGTTCTTC. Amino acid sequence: CASSPRGTGDEQFF. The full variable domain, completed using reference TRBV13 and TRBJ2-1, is AAGVIQSPRHLIKEKRETATLKCYPIPRHDTVYWYQQGPGQDPQFLISFYEKMQSDKGSIPDRFSAQQFSDYHSELNMSSLELGDSALYFCASSPRGTGDEQFFGPGTRLTVL.

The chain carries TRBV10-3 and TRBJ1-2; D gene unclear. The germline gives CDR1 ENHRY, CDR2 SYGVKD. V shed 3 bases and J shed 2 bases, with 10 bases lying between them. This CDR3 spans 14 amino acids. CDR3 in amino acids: CAISESPENYGYTF. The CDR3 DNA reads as TGTGCCATCAGTGAATCACCGGAGAACTATGGCTACACCTTC.

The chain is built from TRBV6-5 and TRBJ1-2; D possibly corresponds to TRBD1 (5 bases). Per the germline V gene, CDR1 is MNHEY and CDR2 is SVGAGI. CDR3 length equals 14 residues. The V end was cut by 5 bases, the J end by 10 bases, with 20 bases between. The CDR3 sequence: CASSNRGPLRDYTF. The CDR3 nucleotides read TGTGCCAGCAGTAATCGGGGACCCCTCAGGGACTACACCTTC.

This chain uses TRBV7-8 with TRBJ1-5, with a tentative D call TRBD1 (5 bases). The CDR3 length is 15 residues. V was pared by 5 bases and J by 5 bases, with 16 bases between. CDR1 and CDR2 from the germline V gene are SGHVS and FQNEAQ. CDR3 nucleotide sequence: TGTGCCAGCAGCCCCCTGGGCAGGGACGATCAGCCCCAGCATTTT. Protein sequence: CASSPLGRDDQPQHF.

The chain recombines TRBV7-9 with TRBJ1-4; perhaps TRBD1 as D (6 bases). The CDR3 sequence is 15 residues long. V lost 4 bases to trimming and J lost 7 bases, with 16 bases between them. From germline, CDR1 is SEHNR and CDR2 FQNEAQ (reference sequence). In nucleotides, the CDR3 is TGTGCCAGCAGCTCAGGACAGCCTGCGGCTGAAAAACTGTTTTTT. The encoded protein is CASSSGQPAAEKLFF. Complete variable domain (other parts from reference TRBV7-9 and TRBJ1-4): DTGVSQNPRHKITKRGQNVTFRCDPISEHNRLYWYRQTLGQGPEFLTYFQNEAQLEKSRLLSDRFSAERPKGSFSTLEIQRTEQGDSAMYLCASSSGQPAAEKLFFGSGTQLSVL.

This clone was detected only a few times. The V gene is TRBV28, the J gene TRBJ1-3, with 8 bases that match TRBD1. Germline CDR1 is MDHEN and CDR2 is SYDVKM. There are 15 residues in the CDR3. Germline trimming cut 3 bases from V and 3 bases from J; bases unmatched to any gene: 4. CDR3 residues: CASSFNRGNGNTIYF. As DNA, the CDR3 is TGTGCCAGCAGTTTTAACAGGGGGAATGGAAACACCATATATTTT.

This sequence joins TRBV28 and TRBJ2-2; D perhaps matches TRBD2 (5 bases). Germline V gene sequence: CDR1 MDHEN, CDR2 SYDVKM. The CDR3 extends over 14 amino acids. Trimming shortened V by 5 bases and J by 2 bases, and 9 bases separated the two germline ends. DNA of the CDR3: TGTGCCAGCAGTCGGGGAGATAACACCGGGGAGCTGTTTTTT. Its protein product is CASSRGDNTGELFF.

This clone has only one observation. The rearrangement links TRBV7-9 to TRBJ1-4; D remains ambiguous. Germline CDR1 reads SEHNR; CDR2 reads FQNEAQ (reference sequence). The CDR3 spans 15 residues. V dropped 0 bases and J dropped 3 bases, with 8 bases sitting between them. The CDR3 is CASSLAGQPNEKLFF. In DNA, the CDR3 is TGTGCCAGCAGCTTAGCGGGCCAGCCTAATGAAAAACTGTTTTTT. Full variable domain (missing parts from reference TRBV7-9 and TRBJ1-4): DTGVSQNPRHKITKRGQNVTFRCDPISEHNRLYWYRQTLGQGPEFLTYFQNEAQLEKSRLLSDRFSAERPKGSFSTLEIQRTEQGDSAMYLCASSLAGQPNEKLFFGSGTQLSVL.

The CDR3 nucleotides are TGCGCCAGCAGCTTGGCACAGGGGGAGACCCAGTACTTC. Its translation is CASSLAQGETQYF. The V call is TRBV5-1, the J call TRBJ2-5; 7 nucleotides agree with TRBD1. Germline trimming cut 0 bases from V and 5 bases from J; bases unmatched to any gene: 1. Germline loops: CDR1 SGHRS, CDR2 YFSETQ. This CDR3 spans 13 amino acids.

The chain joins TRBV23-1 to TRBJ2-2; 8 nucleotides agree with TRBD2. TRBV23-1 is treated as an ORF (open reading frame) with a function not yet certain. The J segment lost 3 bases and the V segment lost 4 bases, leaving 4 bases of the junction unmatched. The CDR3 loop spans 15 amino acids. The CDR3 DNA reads TGCGCCAGCAGTCGCGGGACTAGGTACACCGGGGAGCTGTTTTTT. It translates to CASSRGTRYTGELFF.